Below, 8 T cell receptor beta chains from the same sample are listed, as sequenced in a study of blood T cells in healthy people across ages (dated by TCRdb to between 2015 and 2016). The library was produced with 5' RACE. These reads were obtained on an Illumina HiSeq 2500. A second 7 to 11 cycle PCR used a sample-barcoded 5' primer and a J-beta primer mix. Through fastp at Q25 and MiXCR, TCRdb rebuilt clones from the public reads, retaining in-frame beta chains. When rows share a CDR3 protein, they turn into one entry using the most common DNA and genes. Across this sample there are roughly 900,000 distinct CDR3 sequences, with roughly 48% seen only once. The leading ten clones occupy around an eighth of the sample. Input material: blood. Receptor source: a young man in good health.

This clonotype was seen ten or more times. This rearrangement joins TRBV12-3 or TRBV12-4 to TRBJ2-5; 8 bases are a match to TRBD1. V lost 6 bases to trimming and J lost 2 bases; unmatched junction nucleotides: 2. This CDR3 comprises 13 residues. The CDR3 nucleotides read TGTGCCAGCAGAAGGACAGGGCAAGAGACCCAGTACTTC. It is translated as CASRRTGQETQYF.

The rearrangement uses TRBV4-3 and TRBJ1-2; D might be TRBD1 (5 bases). CDR3 size: 15 residues. CDR1 is LGHNA and CDR2 is YSLEER in the germline V gene. Trimming pared 4 bases from V and 4 bases from J, leaving 16 bases between. The CDR3 protein is CASSRTPGRTYGYTF. The CDR3 DNA reads as TGCGCCAGCAGCCGAACGCCGGGACGGACCTATGGCTACACCTTC.

The V and J genes are TRBV12-3 or TRBV12-4 and TRBJ2-1, with 7 bases fitting TRBD1. The trim removed 7 bases at V and 3 bases at J, leaving 6 bases unmatched. The CDR3 is made up of 14 amino acids. CDR3 nucleotides: TGTGCCAGCAACTTACAGGGGCACTACAATGAGCAGTTCTTC. It encodes CASNLQGHYNEQFF.

The chain is built from TRBV4-1 and TRBJ1-1, with a weak D call TRBD1 (5 bases). The V and J ends lost 2 bases and 0 bases respectively, with 13 bases between them. This CDR3 comprises 16 residues. Looked up from germline, CDR1 is MGHRA and CDR2 is YSYEKL. Written as DNA, the CDR3 is TGCGCCAGCAGCCAATGGAAGGGGTCGGTGAACACTGAAGCTTTCTTT. Protein: CASSQWKGSVNTEAFF.

The table lists this clonotype with many counts. The chain employs TRBV6-5 and TRBJ2-1; 9 bases are shared with TRBD2. Trimming at V came to 4 bases and at J to 6 bases, leaving 10 bases not matched to a gene. This CDR3 has 16 residues. Per the germline V gene, CDR1 is MNHEY and CDR2 is SVGAGI. CDR3 sequence: CASSSTSSGVPNEQFF. CDR3 in DNA: TGTGCCAGCAGTTCCACGTCTAGCGGGGTCCCCAATGAGCAGTTCTTC.

In this sample, this clonotype turned up a few times. This chain links TRBV7-9 with TRBJ2-3; 9 bases align to TRBD1. V lost 5 bases and J lost 2; bases outside the gene matches: 11. The CDR3 has 17 residues. Per the germline V gene, CDR1 is SEHNR and CDR2 is FQNEAQ (reference sequence). DNA of the CDR3: TGTGCCAGCAGCCGGACCGTGGGGACAGGGAACACAGATACGCAGTATTTT. Protein: CASSRTVGTGNTDTQYF.

The chain employs TRBV20-1 and TRBJ2-1, with 7 bases lining up with TRBD1. The CDR3 spans 15 residues. CDR1 and CDR2 from the germline V gene are DFQATT and SNEGSKA (reference sequence). V was clipped by 8 bases and J by 4 bases; unmatched bases: 14. CDR3 protein: CSPHRGRSEYNEQFF. The CDR3, as DNA: TGCAGTCCCCACAGGGGCCGATCGGAATACAATGAGCAGTTCTTC.

The genes are TRBV27 and TRBJ2-5; the D gene is possibly TRBD1 (5 bases). The CDR3 covers 14 residues. Germline assignment: CDR1 MNHEY and CDR2 SMNVEV (reference sequence). Trimming pared 6 bases from V and 5 bases from J, leaving 16 bases between. For the CDR3, the DNA is TGTGCCAGCAGCTCGTTATTGGGGCTGGAGACCCAGTACTTC. This codes for CASSSLLGLETQYF.